The next 9 T cell receptor beta chains were all read from a single sample in a study of a mutant IDH1 vaccine in newly diagnosed glioma. Measured with immunoSEQ multiplex PCR; TCRdb has only the in-frame clones, and not every one. The data contain 30,000 to 40,000 clones, under 80% of them singletons. Time point: baseline, week 1 (first vaccination visit). Indicated treatment: pre-vaccination baseline after standard-of-care therapy. Sample: PBMCs, taken from a glioma patient treated with radiotherapy, temozolomide or both. All receptors come from a man aged 35 to 55 with glioma. Some clones in this sample may be carry-over from other donors' samples.

The gene calls are TRBV2 and TRBJ1-2; 7 bases are a match to TRBD1. The V and J ends lost 6 bases and 10 bases, in that order; junction bases with no gene match: 8. Germline V gives CDR1 SNHLY, CDR2 FYNNEI. The CDR3 runs 12 residues. Here the CDR3 DNA reads TGTGCCAGCAGGCAGGAGCAGGGGGACTACACCTTC. As protein: CASRQEQGDYTF.

The chain uses TRBV6-9 and TRBJ1-5; D unclear. Germline CDR1 is MNHGY and CDR2 is SVAAGI. With 5 bases removed from V and 0 bases from J, the gap between germline ends came to 8 bases. CDR3 size: 14 residues. The CDR3 reads CASSPKYSNQPQHF. CDR3 coding DNA: TGTGCCAGCAGTCCTAAGTATAGCAATCAGCCCCAGCATTTT.

The chain is built from TRBV5-4 and TRBJ2-3; D is perhaps TRBD2 (6 bases). The CDR3 is made up of 15 amino acids. Between the trimmed V and J ends, which lost 0 bases and 1 base, there was a span of 9 bases. Per germline, CDR1 SGHNT and CDR2 YYREEE (reference sequence). The CDR3 sequence: CASSLGTGGTDTQYF. CDR3 DNA sequence: TGTGCCAGCAGCTTGGGGACGGGAGGCACAGATACGCAGTATTTT.

This clone showed up just once. This sequence joins TRBV5-4 and TRBJ2-7, with unresolved D. From germline, CDR1 is SGHNT and CDR2 YYREEE (reference sequence). Trimming stripped 3 bases from V and 7 bases from J, with 14 bases between. This CDR3 region has 13 residues. CDR3 in amino acids: CASSYGLLREQYF. In DNA, the CDR3 is TGTGCCAGCAGCTACGGGCTTCTGCGTGAGCAGTACTTC.

The chain is built from TRBV7-9 and TRBJ2-1; unclear D gene. V was pared by 4 bases and J by 3 bases, with 4 bases between. Germline V gives CDR1 SEHNR, CDR2 FQNEAQ (reference sequence). The CDR3 is made up of 12 amino acids. The chain's CDR3 is CASSSNYNEQFF. In DNA, the CDR3 is TGTGCCAGCAGCTCCAACTACAATGAGCAGTTCTTC.

About this clone itself: One end of the junction varies from germline; a read error may be responsible. The gene calls are TRBV7-7 and TRBJ2-2; 12 nucleotides align to TRBD2. This CDR3 has 15 amino acids. Per the germline V gene, CDR1 is SSHAT and CDR2 is FNYEAQ (reference sequence). CDR3 region: CASSPTSGGTGELFF. CDR3 coding DNA: TGTGCTAGCAGCCCGACTAGCGGGGGAACCGGGGAGCTGTTTTTT.

The chain carries TRBV5-5 and TRBJ1-2, with D perhaps matching TRBD1 (5 bases). From germline, CDR1 is SGHKS and CDR2 YYEKEE (reference sequence). V gave up 4 bases and J gave up 3 bases, with 10 bases separating them. The CDR3 extends over 13 amino acids. CDR3 in amino acids: CASSLGTDYGYTF. DNA for the CDR3: TGTGCCAGCAGCCTCGGGACGGACTATGGCTACACCTTC.

The chain couples TRBV6-6 to TRBJ1-1; tentative D call: TRBD1 (5 bases). Trimming took 2 bases from V and 1 from J, leaving 11 bases between them. CDR1 and CDR2 (germline): MNHNY, SVGAGI (reference sequence). CDR3 length equals 15 residues. CDR3 loop: CASSYPHRRNTEAFF. The CDR3, as DNA: TGTGCCAGCAGTTACCCCCACAGGAGGAACACTGAAGCTTTCTTT.

The genes are TRBV5-1 and TRBJ2-7; a possible D gene is TRBD1 (5 bases). Germline values: CDR1 SGHRS, CDR2 YFSETQ. V dropped 0 bases and J dropped 3 bases, with 10 bases sitting between them. This CDR3 comprises 14 residues. The CDR3 sequence is CASSLADSFYEQYF. The DNA of the CDR3 is TGCGCCAGCAGCTTGGCCGACAGTTTCTACGAGCAGTACTTC.